Listed below are T cell receptor beta chains from one sample, sequenced in a study of molecular identifiers for immune sequencing clone quantification. One entry per CDR3 protein results from TCRdb running MiXCR on the PCR reads. The sample lists hundreds of thousands of distinct CDR3 sequences; approximately 24% were seen once. Sample: naive CD8+ T cells from blood, with Jurkat cell RNA spiked in. The source is a human donor in good health. Some libraries in this study had Jurkat cell RNA spiked in. The CDR3 runs from the conserved cysteine through the conserved F or W. A D gene is named only where the DNA matches it firmly. Clone size is given for some rows only: seen once, a few or many times, or a class if the clone is expanded.

.	TRBV7-6	.	TRBJ2-1	CASRTIYQWLPYNEQFF	TGTGCCAGCCGCACCATTTACCAGTGGCTCCCCTACAATGAGCAGTTCTTC
few	TRBV19	.	TRBJ1-3	CASSILEASGNTIYF	TGTGCCAGTAGTATATTAGAAGCATCTGGAAACACCATATATTTT
few	TRBV27	.	TRBJ2-3	CASSLLTYTDTQYF	TGTGCCAGCAGTCTCCTAACCTACACAGATACGCAGTATTTT
many	TRBV6-2/TRBV6-3	TRBD2	TRBJ2-3	CASSYSALAADRDTQYF	TGTGCCAGCAGTTACTCAGCACTAGCGGCGGATCGGGATACGCAGTATTTT
.	TRBV30	.	TRBJ2-3	CVWNVLAWGRKDTQYF	TGTGTCTGGAACGTTCTAGCGTGGGGGCGAAAAGATACGCAGTATTTT
few	TRBV6-5	.	TRBJ1-3	CASSTQGSGNTIYF	TGTGCCAGCAGTACCCAGGGGTCTGGAAACACCATATATTTT
.	TRBV5-6	.	TRBJ2-2	CASSSKQGHFSTGELFF	TGTGCCAGCAGCTCTAAACAGGGCCACTTCAGCACCGGGGAGCTGTTTTTT
few	TRBV4-3	.	TRBJ2-7	CASSQDKGGVEQYF	TGCGCCAGCAGCCAAGATAAGGGGGGGGTCGAGCAGTACTTC
few	TRBV6-2/TRBV6-3	.	TRBJ1-2	CASSYSLTNYGYTF	TGTGCCAGCAGTTACTCGCTAACAAACTATGGCTACACCTTC
.	TRBV2	.	TRBJ2-3	CASSEARPADSTDTQYF	TGTGCCAGCAGTGAAGCCCGACCAGCGGATAGCACAGATACGCAGTATTTT
.	TRBV7-2	TRBD1	TRBJ2-7	CASSLVPDRRYERYF	TGTGCCAGCAGCTTAGTCCCGGACAGGAGGTACGAGCGGTACTTC
.	TRBV12-3/TRBV12-4	.	TRBJ1-1	CASRFHGETTEAFF	TGTGCCAGCAGATTCCATGGGGAGACCACTGAAGCCTTCTTT
many	TRBV5-1	.	TRBJ2-2	CASSPRGGAVNTGELFF	TGCGCCAGCAGCCCGCGAGGAGGGGCTGTGAACACCGGGGAGCTGTTTTTT
.	TRBV27	.	TRBJ1-5	CAGSSHPNQPQHF	TGTGCCGGCAGTTCCCACCCAAATCAGCCCCAGCATTTT
many	TRBV20-1	.	TRBJ2-7	CSAVDSATYEQYF	TGCAGTGCTGTGGACTCCGCGACCTACGAGCAGTACTTC
.	TRBV30	TRBD1	TRBJ1-1	CAGQDRGRLYYTEAFF	TGTGCCGGCCAAGACAGGGGGCGGTTATATTACACTGAAGCTTTCTTT
many	TRBV7-8	.	TRBJ2-3	CASSLPLTDTQYF	TGTGCCAGCAGCTTACCCCTCACAGATACGCAGTATTTT
few	TRBV4-1	TRBD2	TRBJ2-3	CASSLSGGTSTDTQYF	TGCGCCAGCAGCCTAAGCGGGGGAACTAGCACAGATACGCAGTATTTT
many	TRBV20-1	.	TRBJ2-3	CSARDRYGEEFGTDTQYF	TGCAGTGCTAGAGATCGATACGGGGAGGAGTTCGGCACAGATACGCAGTATTTT
many	TRBV14	.	TRBJ2-7	CASSQGTGQSSYEQYF	TGTGCCAGCAGCCAAGGGACCGGCCAGAGCTCCTACGAGCAGTACTTC
.	TRBV12-3/TRBV12-4	.	TRBJ2-7	CASSPTDRRPYEQYF	TGTGCCAGCAGTCCAACGGACCGGCGCCCCTACGAGCAGTACTTC
few	TRBV19	.	TRBJ1-2	CASSLFPLDGYTF	TGTGCCAGTAGCCTCTTCCCTCTTGATGGCTACACCTTC
few	TRBV4-1	.	TRBJ1-1	CASSQDMRQGNTEAFF	TGCGCCAGCAGCCAAGATATGAGGCAGGGGAACACTGAAGCTTTCTTT
many	TRBV6-5	.	TRBJ2-6	CASSYSSGANVLTF	TGTGCCAGCAGCTACAGTTCTGGGGCCAACGTCCTGACTTTC
few	TRBV27	.	TRBJ1-6	CASRPLTGYSPLHF	TGTGCCAGCAGACCACTTACAGGGTATTCACCCCTCCACTTT
many	TRBV7-2	.	TRBJ1-1	CASSSYKNTEAFF	TGTGCCAGCAGCTCCTACAAGAACACTGAAGCTTTCTTT
few	TRBV5-6	.	TRBJ1-2	CASSVDTYYGYTF	TGTGCCAGCAGCGTAGACACCTACTATGGCTACACCTTC
few	TRBV30	TRBD1	TRBJ1-5	CAWSVPDRERLGDQPQHF	TGTGCCTGGAGTGTGCCGGACAGGGAACGCCTTGGGGATCAGCCCCAGCATTTT
many	TRBV20-1	.	TRBJ1-4	CSARDFGYRANEKLFF	TGCAGTGCTAGAGATTTTGGTTACAGAGCTAATGAAAAACTGTTTTTT
.	TRBV6-7	TRBD2	TRBJ2-3	CASSYPAGWATDSQYF	TGTGCCAGCAGTTACCCAGCGGGGTGGGCCACAGATTCGCAGTATTTT
.	TRBV2	TRBD1	TRBJ2-7	CASSEGQGVNAQSF	TGTGCCAGCAGTGAGGGACAGGGGGTGAACGCGCAGTCCTTC
few	TRBV27	TRBD1	TRBJ1-1	CASSWRGPNTEAFF	TGTGCCAGCAGTTGGAGGGGGCCGAACACTGAAGCTTTCTTT
.	TRBV19	.	TRBJ2-1	CASSIVPGGGAEQFF	TGTGCCAGTAGTATAGTCCCAGGTGGTGGGGCGGAGCAGTTCTTC
many	TRBV4-1	.	TRBJ2-1	CASSQARQVYIYNEQFF	TGCGCCAGCAGCCAAGCTCGGCAGGTATACATCTACAATGAGCAGTTCTTC
.	TRBV19	.	TRBJ2-1	CASSIFPKNNEQFF	TGTGCCAGTAGTATTTTCCCTAAGAACAATGAGCAGTTCTTC
.	TRBV9	TRBD2	TRBJ2-3	CASSPGTIFTDTQYF	TGTGCCAGCAGCCCCGGGACTATCTTCACAGATACGCAGTATTTT
many	TRBV6-1	.	TRBJ2-2	CASSEFQARSGELFF	TGTGCCAGCAGTGAATTCCAGGCGAGGTCCGGGGAGCTGTTTTTT
.	TRBV4-1	TRBD1	TRBJ2-7	CASSPIAGTGSYEQYF	TGCGCCAGCAGCCCCATAGCCGGGACAGGGTCCTACGAGCAGTACTTC
.	TRBV28	TRBD1	TRBJ2-5	CASSLWQGERETQYF	TGTGCCAGCAGTTTATGGCAGGGGGAGAGAGAGACCCAGTACTTC
many	TRBV11-2	TRBD1	TRBJ1-1	CASSYSGTDTEAFF	TGTGCCAGCAGTTATTCCGGGACAGACACTGAAGCTTTCTTT
.	TRBV27	TRBD2	TRBJ2-2	CASSLLREGYTGELFF	TGTGCCAGCAGTTTATTGCGGGAGGGGTACACCGGGGAGCTGTTTTTT
once	TRBV4-1	.	TRBJ1-1	CTSSQDDIRISTEAFF	TGCACCAGCAGCCAGGATGACATCAGGATTTCCACTGAAGCTTTCTTT
.	TRBV28	TRBD1	TRBJ2-7	CASSSQGTLEQYF	TGTGCCAGCAGTTCACAGGGGACCCTCGAGCAGTACTTC
many	TRBV2	.	TRBJ2-5	CARRELAETQYF	TGTGCCAGGAGGGAGTTGGCAGAGACCCAGTACTTC
.	TRBV13	.	TRBJ2-3	CASSLEKDTQYF	TGTGCCAGCAGCTTAGAAAAGGATACGCAGTATTTT
few	TRBV5-4	.	TRBJ2-7	CASSHVPGPMSYEQYF	TGTGCCAGCAGCCATGTTCCGGGACCGATGTCCTACGAGCAGTACTTC
.	TRBV28	TRBD2	TRBJ2-2	CASSSYKPGGTGELFF	TGTGCCAGCAGTTCCTACAAACCGGGAGGCACCGGGGAGCTGTTTTTT
many	TRBV20-1	.	TRBJ2-7	CSARPDMSYEQYF	TGCAGTGCTAGACCCGACATGTCCTACGAGCAGTACTTC
many	TRBV5-6	TRBD1	TRBJ2-3	CASSLRSRGPDTQYF	TGTGCCAGCAGCTTGAGGTCGAGGGGGCCAGATACGCAGTATTTT
many	TRBV3-1	TRBD2	TRBJ2-7	CASSPEGREGTYEQYF	TGTGCCAGCAGCCCCGAAGGAAGGGAGGGGACCTACGAGCAGTACTTC
many	TRBV20-1	.	TRBJ2-7	CSARGRATGEYEQYF	TGCAGTGCTAGAGGTAGGGCCACGGGGGAGTACGAGCAGTACTTC
many	TRBV11-2	.	TRBJ1-4	CASSSRLRADEKLFF	TGTGCCAGCAGCTCCCGATTGAGGGCGGATGAAAAACTGTTTTTT
few	TRBV12-3/TRBV12-4	.	TRBJ2-7	CASSGGTVPTYEQYF	TGTGCCAGCAGTGGCGGGACAGTCCCCACCTACGAGCAGTACTTC
few	TRBV11-3	TRBD2	TRBJ2-1	CASSPTSGALYNEQFF	TGTGCCAGCAGCCCGACTAGCGGGGCCCTCTACAATGAGCAGTTCTTC
.	TRBV20-1	TRBD1	TRBJ2-7	CSARDRDRDLLAEQYF	TGCAGTGCTAGAGACCGGGACAGGGACCTTCTAGCGGAGCAGTACTTC